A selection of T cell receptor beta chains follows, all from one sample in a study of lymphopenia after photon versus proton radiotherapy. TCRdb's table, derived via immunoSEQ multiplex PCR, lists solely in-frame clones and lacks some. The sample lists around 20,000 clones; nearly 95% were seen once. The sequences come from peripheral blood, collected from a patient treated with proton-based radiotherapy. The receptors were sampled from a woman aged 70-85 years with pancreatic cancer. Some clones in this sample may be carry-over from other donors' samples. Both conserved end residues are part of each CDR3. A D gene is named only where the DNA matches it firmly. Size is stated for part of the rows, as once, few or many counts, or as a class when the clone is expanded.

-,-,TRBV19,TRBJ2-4,TGTGCCAGTAGTATAGATCTGGGAAACATTCAGTACTTC,CASSIDLGNIQYF
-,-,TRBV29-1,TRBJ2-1,TGCAGCGTTGAAGAACACGCCAGCCTAAGAGACAATGAGCAGTTCTTC,CSVEEHASLRDNEQFF
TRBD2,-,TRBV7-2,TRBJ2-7,TGTGCCAGCAGCTTAGCTAGCGGGAGGGACTACGAGCAGTACTTC,CASSLASGRDYEQYF
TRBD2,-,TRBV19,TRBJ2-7,TGTGCCCGAGCGGGATCCCCCTACGAGCAGTACTTC,CARAGSPYEQYF
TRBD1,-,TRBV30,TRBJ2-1,TGTGCCTGGAGTGTAGGGGGCAGCGAGCAGTTCTTC,CAWSVGGSEQFF
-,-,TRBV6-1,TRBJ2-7,TGTGCCAGCACAGGGACCTACGAGCAGTACTTC,CASTGTYEQYF
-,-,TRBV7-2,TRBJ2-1,TGTGCCAGCAGCTTAGGGACAACCTACAATGAGCAGTTCTTC,CASSLGTTYNEQFF
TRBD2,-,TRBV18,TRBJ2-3,TGTGCCAGCTCACCAATCACAGTCACTAGCGATTCGAACACAGATACGCAGTATTTT,CASSPITVTSDSNTDTQYF
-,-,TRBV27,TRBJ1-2,TGTGCCAGCAGTCCCTGGAGGGGTGGGTATGGCTACACCTTC,CASSPWRGGYGYTF
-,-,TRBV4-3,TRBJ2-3,TGCGCCAGCAGCCAGGACAGACTAGTTGCCGGGGGCACAGATACGCAGTATTTT,CASSQDRLVAGGTDTQYF
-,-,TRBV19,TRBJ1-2,TGTGCCAGTAGTGCACCGGGCCCCTATGGCTACACCTTC,CASSAPGPYGYTF
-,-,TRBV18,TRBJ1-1,TGTGCCAGCTCACCAATCAGGGCGAACACTGAAGCTTTCTTT,CASSPIRANTEAFF
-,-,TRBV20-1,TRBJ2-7,TGCAGTGCTAGGCGGCGACAGTACTTC,CSARRRQYF
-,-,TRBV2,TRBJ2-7,TGTGCCGCCCAGGGGAGGGCCAACGAGCAGTACTTC,CAAQGRANEQYF
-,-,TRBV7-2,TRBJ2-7,TGTGCCAGCAGCGATAGATACGAGCAGTACTTC,CASSDRYEQYF
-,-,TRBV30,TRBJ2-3,TGTGCCTGGAGAGAGAAGGGGGCAGATACGCAGTATTTT,CAWREKGADTQYF
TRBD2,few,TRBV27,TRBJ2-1,TGTGCCAGAAGACTAGGGAGGGCGGGCTCCTACAATGAGCAGTTCTTC,CARRLGRAGSYNEQFF
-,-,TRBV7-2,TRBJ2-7,TGTGCCAGCAGCCGTGGTAACACCAATTATTACGAGCAGTACTTC,CASSRGNTNYYEQYF
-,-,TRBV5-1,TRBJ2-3,TGCGCCAGCAGCTTGGGCCAGGAGACAGATACGCAGTATTTT,CASSLGQETDTQYF
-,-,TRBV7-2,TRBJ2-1,TGTGCCAGCAGCCCCCGTCGTGGGGAAGGGTTTGACAATGAGCAGTTCTTC,CASSPRRGEGFDNEQFF
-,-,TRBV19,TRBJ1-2,TGTGCCAGTAGTAGAAGTGAGTGGGGCGGCTATGGCTACACCTTC,CASSRSEWGGYGYTF
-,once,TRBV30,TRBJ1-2,TGTGCCTGGAGTGAGGGTGGGCCGAACTATGGCTACACCTTC,CAWSEGGPNYGYTF
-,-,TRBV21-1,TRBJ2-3,TGTGCCAGCAGCAAAGAGCCGAAGGGTGGCACAGATACGCAGTATTTT,CASSKEPKGGTDTQYF
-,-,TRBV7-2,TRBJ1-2,TGTGCCAGCAGCCCGGCGGGGGGCGGGTATGGCTACACCTTC,CASSPAGGGYGYTF
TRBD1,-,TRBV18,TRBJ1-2,TGTGCCAGCTCACCTGCGGGACAGGCTAACTATGGCTACACCTTC,CASSPAGQANYGYTF
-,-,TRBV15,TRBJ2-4,TGTGCCACCAGCAGAGGTGACGAGGTAGCCAAAAACATTCAGTACTTC,CATSRGDEVAKNIQYF
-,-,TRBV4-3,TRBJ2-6,TGCGCCAGCAGCCAAGATTCGTGGGGGGCTGGGGCCAACGTCCTGACTTTC,CASSQDSWGAGANVLTF
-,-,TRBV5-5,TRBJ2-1,TGTGCCAGCAGCGACCAGCTAGGTACGTCAGAGTTCTTC,CASSDQLGTSEFF
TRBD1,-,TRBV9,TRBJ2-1,TGTGCCAGCAGCCCATCGGACAGGCTGCACAATGAGCAGTTCTTC,CASSPSDRLHNEQFF
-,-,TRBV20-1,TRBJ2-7,TGCAGTGCCTTACTAGGAAACGAGCAGTACTTC,CSALLGNEQYF
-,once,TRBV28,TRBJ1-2,TGTGCCAGCCTTTTTTCCTTTCAGGGGAGCTATGGCTACACCTTC,CASLFSFQGSYGYTF
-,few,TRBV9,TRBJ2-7,TGTGCCAGCAGCCGGATGGGGGACGGGTACGAGCAGTACTTC,CASSRMGDGYEQYF
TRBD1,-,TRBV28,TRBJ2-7,TGTGCCAGCAGTTTACCGGGACAGTCTTACGAGCAGTACTTC,CASSLPGQSYEQYF
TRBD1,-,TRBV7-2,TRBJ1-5,TGTGCCAGCGGAGGACAGGGCGGACAGCCCCAGCATTTT,CASGGQGGQPQHF
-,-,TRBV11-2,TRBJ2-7,TGTGCCAGCAGCTTAGATAGTTCAGGGGCCTTCTCCTACGAGCAGTACTTC,CASSLDSSGAFSYEQYF
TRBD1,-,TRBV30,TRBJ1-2,TGTGCCTGGAGTATTGGACAGGTGGGCTACACCTTC,CAWSIGQVGYTF
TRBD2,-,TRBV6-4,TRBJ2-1,TGTGCCAGCAGAAAAAGCGGGAGCTCCTACAATGAGCAGTTCTTC,CASRKSGSSYNEQFF
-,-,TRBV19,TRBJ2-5,TGTGCCAGTAGTATCACAGGGCTATTTGAGACCCAGTACTTC,CASSITGLFETQYF
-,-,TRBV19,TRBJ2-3,TGTGCCAGTAGTATTTACAGCGATACGCAGTATTTT,CASSIYSDTQYF
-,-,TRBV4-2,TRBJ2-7,TGTGCCAGCAGCCAAGAACTAACGGGAGTAATAGCCTACGAGCAGTACTTC,CASSQELTGVIAYEQYF